The clone carrying this TCR beta chain was observed a handful of times. The data originate from a study of T cell repertoires in cytomegalovirus infection. CDR3 length equals 16 residues. The V end lost 0 bases, the J end lost 0 bases, and 9 bases lay between the germline ends. Germline assignment: CDR1 MGHDK and CDR2 SYGVNS. One entry per CDR3 protein, called by TCRdb with MiXCR from the reads. The table includes about 680,000 distinct CDR3 sequences, 20% to 30% detected once. The TCR comes from a human donor in good health (CMV status not recorded). Some clones in this sample may be carry-over from other donors' samples. The sequencing sample was made of CD8+ T cells from PBMCs. The chain combines TRBV25-1 with TRBJ1-3; D remains ambiguous. The CDR3 nucleotides read TGTGCCAGCAGTGAATATTTCGGAGACTCTGGAAACACCATATATTTT. This sequence encodes CASSEYFGDSGNTIYF.